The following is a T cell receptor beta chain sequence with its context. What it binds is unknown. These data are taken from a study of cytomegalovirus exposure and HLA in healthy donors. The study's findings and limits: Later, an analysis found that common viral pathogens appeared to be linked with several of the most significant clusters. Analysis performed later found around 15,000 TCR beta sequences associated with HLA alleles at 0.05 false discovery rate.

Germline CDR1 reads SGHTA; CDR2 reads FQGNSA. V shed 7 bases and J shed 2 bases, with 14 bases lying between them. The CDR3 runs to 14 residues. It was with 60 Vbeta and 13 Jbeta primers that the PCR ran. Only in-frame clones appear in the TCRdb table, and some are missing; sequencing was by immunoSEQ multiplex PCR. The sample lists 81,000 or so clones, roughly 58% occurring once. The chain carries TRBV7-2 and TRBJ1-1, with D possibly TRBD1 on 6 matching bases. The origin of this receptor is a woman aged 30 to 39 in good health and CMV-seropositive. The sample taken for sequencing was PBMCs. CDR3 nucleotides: TGTGCCAGCACCGTACTGGGACAAAACACTGAAGCTTTCTTT. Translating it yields CASTVLGQNTEAFF.